This is a list of T cell receptor beta chains from one sample in a study of CD8+CD57+ T cells in acquired aplastic anemia. TCRdb reprocessed the reads via MiXCR and lists one record per CDR3 protein. The profile shows over 150,000 distinct CDR3 sequences, just over 50% of them singletons. The sequencing input was sorted CD4+, CD8+, or CD8+CD57+ T cells (not recorded which) from PBMCs. These receptors were taken from a human donor with aplastic anemia. Each CDR3 is given with its conserved first and last residue. A D gene is named only where the DNA matches it firmly. Some rows have no size entry. The others give once, few or many, or a class for an expanded clone.

j_call,v_call,d_call,clone_size,cdr3_aa,cdr3_nt
TRBJ2-7,TRBV7-9,TRBD1,many,CASRLPGQGSYEQYF,TGTGCCAGCAGATTACCGGGACAGGGCTCCTACGAGCAGTACTTC
TRBJ2-3,TRBV6-1,.,many,CASSPLGLRDKHTDTQYF,TGTGCCAGCAGTCCCCTCGGACTACGGGACAAACACACAGATACGCAGTATTTT
TRBJ2-2,TRBV5-2,.,.,CASNPGLAGGLDTGELFF,TGTGCCAGCAACCCGGGACTAGCGGGGGGGCTTGACACCGGGGAGCTGTTTTTT
TRBJ2-3,TRBV20-1,TRBD2,.,CSLASGGFTDTQYF,TGCAGTCTGGCTAGCGGGGGGTTCACAGATACGCAGTATTTT
TRBJ2-3,TRBV15,TRBD2,medium-sized,CATRAPGLAGLDTQYF,TGTGCCACCAGGGCTCCGGGACTAGCGGGGCTAGATACGCAGTATTTT
TRBJ2-7,TRBV2,TRBD1,few,CASRVTGGSEQYF,TGTGCCAGCAGGGTGACAGGGGGAAGCGAGCAGTACTTC
TRBJ2-3,TRBV2,TRBD1,.,CASSDSTGADTQYF,TGTGCCAGCAGTGACTCGACAGGGGCAGATACGCAGTATTTT
TRBJ2-1,TRBV29-1,.,.,CSVVVQGKNDEQFF,TGCAGCGTTGTGGTACAGGGTAAGAACGATGAGCAGTTCTTC
TRBJ2-7,TRBV7-8,.,.,CASSVSGNRTYEQYF,TGTGCCAGCAGCGTGTCCGGGAACCGGACCTACGAGCAGTACTTC
TRBJ2-5,TRBV7-8,.,.,CASSYAGAETQYF,TGTGCCAGCAGCTACGCTGGGGCAGAGACCCAGTACTTC
TRBJ1-2,TRBV20-1,.,.,CSVGLAGSGYTF,TGCAGTGTCGGACTAGCTGGCTCTGGCTACACCTTC
TRBJ2-7,TRBV29-1,.,.,CSATLRGTDEQYF,TGCAGCGCTACCCTCCGCGGGACCGACGAGCAGTACTTC
TRBJ2-7,TRBV12-3/TRBV12-4,TRBD1,many,CASSLWDRDFYEQYF,TGTGCCAGCAGTTTATGGGACAGGGATTTCTACGAGCAGTACTTC
TRBJ1-4,TRBV19,.,.,CASRKPDLEKLFF,TGTGCCAGTAGGAAACCGGACCTTGAAAAACTGTTTTTT
TRBJ2-7,TRBV29-1,TRBD1,many,CSVTTGSSYEQYF,TGCAGCGTGACGACAGGGTCATCCTACGAGCAGTACTTC
TRBJ2-1,TRBV9,TRBD1,many,CASSHSRTGTYNEQFF,TGTGCCAGCAGCCACAGCCGGACAGGGACATACAATGAGCAGTTCTTC
TRBJ1-5,TRBV19,TRBD1,.,CASSMRQGVQPQHF,TGTGCCAGTAGTATGCGGCAGGGGGTACAGCCCCAGCATTTT
TRBJ1-4,TRBV2,.,many,CATRKQTNEKLFF,TGTGCCACACGGAAACAGACTAATGAAAAACTGTTTTTT
TRBJ2-1,TRBV10-1,.,few,CARRYGGFSAFPEFF,TGCGCCCGGCGATACGGGGGTTTCTCGGCCTTTCCTGAGTTCTTC
TRBJ2-7,TRBV7-2,.,many,CASSLGLGVYEQYF,TGTGCCAGCAGCTTAGGACTAGGTGTCTACGAGCAGTACTTC
TRBJ2-1,TRBV9,.,.,CASSVGEEGEQFF,TGTGCCAGCAGCGTAGGAGAGGAGGGGGAGCAGTTCTTC
TRBJ1-2,TRBV29-1,.,many,CSVEWGGYTF,TGCAGCGTTGAATGGGGTGGCTACACCTTC
TRBJ2-3,TRBV19,.,.,CASSLGAWDTQYF,TGTGCCAGTAGTTTAGGGGCTTGGGATACGCAGTATTTT
TRBJ1-2,TRBV6-2/TRBV6-3,.,.,CASINQGGDTF,TGTGCCAGCATTAACCAGGGAGGCGACACCTTC
TRBJ1-2,TRBV29-1,.,.,CGVYGQLGRTNYGYTF,TGCGGCGTGTACGGACAGTTAGGGCGAACCAACTATGGCTACACCTTC
TRBJ2-5,TRBV6-5,TRBD2,many,CASSPTGAGGETQYF,TGTGCCAGCAGCCCAACAGGGGCGGGGGGGGAGACCCAGTACTTC
TRBJ2-1,TRBV2,TRBD2,few,CASSSPSGAHNEQFF,TGTGCCAGCAGCTCCCCTAGCGGGGCCCACAATGAGCAGTTCTTC
TRBJ2-7,TRBV5-1,TRBD1,many,CASSLTGAYEQYF,TGCGCCAGCAGCTTGACAGGGGCCTACGAGCAGTACTTC
TRBJ2-1,TRBV10-2,TRBD2,once,CASSEPRTSGEQFF,TGCGCCAGCAGTGAGCCGAGGACTAGCGGGGAGCAGTTCTTC
TRBJ2-5,TRBV7-3,TRBD2,.,CASSLAGGRRETQYF,TGTGCCAGCAGTCTAGCGGGAGGGAGGAGGGAGACCCAGTACTTC
TRBJ2-1,TRBV20-1,TRBD2,.,CSAKGTSGRGYNEQFF,TGCAGTGCTAAAGGGACTAGCGGGAGAGGGTACAATGAGCAGTTCTTC
TRBJ2-7,TRBV24-1,.,.,CATSDSRKYEQYF,TGTGCCACCAGTGATTCCCGAAAGTACGAGCAGTACTTC
TRBJ1-1,TRBV24-1,TRBD1,.,CATSGQGATEAFF,TGTGCCACCAGTGGACAGGGGGCAACTGAAGCTTTCTTT
TRBJ1-1,TRBV5-5,.,many,CATADRYTEAFF,TGTGCCACCGCCGACCGCTACACTGAAGCTTTCTTT
TRBJ1-6,TRBV5-6,.,many,CASSLGPGGPYNSPLHF,TGTGCCAGCAGCTTGGGGCCGGGGGGTCCCTATAATTCACCCCTCCACTTT
TRBJ2-2,TRBV7-2,.,.,CASSLQSGELFF,TGTGCCAGCAGCTTACAGTCCGGGGAGCTGTTTTTT
TRBJ1-1,TRBV12-3/TRBV12-4,.,many,CASREKGGNTEAFF,TGTGCCAGCAGAGAGAAGGGGGGAAACACTGAAGCTTTCTTT
TRBJ1-3,TRBV13,.,.,CASSSPWPRVAGNTIYF,TGTGCCAGCAGCTCCCCCTGGCCCAGGGTGGCTGGAAACACCATATATTTT
TRBJ2-7,TRBV5-4,.,many,CATSLGDPYEQYF,TGTGCCACCTCCCTGGGGGATCCCTACGAGCAGTACTTC
TRBJ2-7,TRBV20-1,.,.,CSANGDYEQYF,TGCAGTGCTAACGGGGACTACGAGCAGTACTTC
TRBJ2-4,TRBV7-9,.,.,CASSPHQNIQYF,TGTGCCAGCAGCCCCCACCAAAACATTCAGTACTTC
TRBJ1-1,TRBV2,TRBD1,.,CASKGRGLSGAFF,TGTGCCAGCAAAGGCAGGGGGTTGAGTGGAGCTTTCTTT
TRBJ2-2,TRBV10-3,.,.,CAMLGQNTGELFF,TGTGCCATGCTGGGACAGAACACCGGGGAGCTGTTTTTT
TRBJ1-6,TRBV10-2,.,.,CASSDPIDYNSPLHF,TGCGCCAGCAGTGATCCCATAGATTATAATTCACCCCTCCACTTT
TRBJ2-5,TRBV25-1,TRBD2,many,CASIGLGRETQYF,TGTGCCAGCATTGGACTAGGGAGGGAGACCCAGTACTTC
TRBJ2-7,TRBV20-1,.,.,CSAPTGRRISYEQYF,TGCAGTGCTCCAACGGGGAGGAGAATCTCCTACGAGCAGTACTTC
TRBJ2-3,TRBV2,.,.,CASSTGTPSTDTQYF,TGTGCCAGCAGTACCGGGACACCCAGCACAGATACGCAGTATTTT
TRBJ2-3,TRBV15,.,.,CATSSLALAGDTQYF,TGTGCCACCAGCAGCTTGGCCTTAGCCGGAGATACGCAGTATTTT
TRBJ1-6,TRBV6-4,.,.,CASSDVNENSPLHF,TGTGCCAGCAGTGACGTCAACGAGAATTCACCCCTCCACTTT
TRBJ2-1,TRBV7-2,.,.,CASSFHWREQFF,TGTGCCAGCAGCTTTCATTGGAGGGAGCAGTTCTTC